Described below is a single T cell receptor beta chain sequence and its context. Clones were sequenced by immunoSEQ multiplex PCR, and TCRdb holds only the in-frame ones, with some missing. The repertoire includes approximately 160,000 clones, 75% to 90% of them detected once, and less than 3.5% sits in the top ten. The data were taken from a study of blood T cell repertoires in COVID-19. The CDR3 is made up of 15 amino acids. Per germline, CDR1 SGHNT and CDR2 YYREEE (reference sequence). V shed 1 base and J shed 0 bases, with 10 bases lying between them. The receptor comes from a woman in her sixties with acute or convalescent COVID-19. Sequences were obtained from peripheral blood. This chain uses TRBV5-4 with TRBJ1-2; no definite D call. The CDR3 loop reads CASSLTSSSNYGYTF. The CDR3 DNA reads as TGTGCCAGCAGCTTGACTAGTTCGTCTAACTATGGCTACACCTTC.